A selection of T cell receptor beta chains follows, all from one sample in a study of T-cell memory formation after mild COVID-19. TCRdb redid the calling of the 5' RACE reads with MiXCR, one entry per CDR3 protein. The sample has a few hundred thousand distinct CDR3 sequences; 28% are singletons. Sequenced: PBMCs or a T cell subset sorted from them (not recorded which). The source of these receptors is an adult woman who had mild COVID-19 (a few samples of this study predate the infection). Cell type and time point are not known. Both conserved end residues are part of each CDR3. Each record gives: clone size, V gene, J gene, D gene, CDR3 DNA, CDR3 protein. A D gene is named only where the DNA matches it firmly. The size of a clone is reported for some rows only, either as once, few or many, or as a class for expanded clones.

-,TRBV6-1,TRBJ2-2,-,TGTGCCAGCACTGCACCACTTGACACCGGGGAGCTGTTTTTT,CASTAPLDTGELFF
-,TRBV25-1,TRBJ1-2,-,TGTGCCAGCAGTGGGACTGGTGGCTACACCTTC,CASSGTGGYTF
-,TRBV7-6,TRBJ1-1,TRBD1,TGTGCCAGCAGCTCCCGGACAGGGATGAACACTGAAGCTTTCTTT,CASSSRTGMNTEAFF
-,TRBV18,TRBJ2-7,TRBD2,TGTGCCAGCTCAAAAACCGGGACTACGACCTACGAGCAGTACTTC,CASSKTGTTTYEQYF
-,TRBV3-1,TRBJ1-5,TRBD1,TGTGCCAGCAGCCGCGGACAGGGGGCGCGCAATCAGCCCCAGCATTTT,CASSRGQGARNQPQHF
few,TRBV14,TRBJ2-3,-,TGTGCCAGCAGCCAAAACTTCGCTCGCGGGGCAGATACGCAGTATTTT,CASSQNFARGADTQYF
-,TRBV27,TRBJ1-1,-,TGTGCCAGCAGTATTAGCGGCACTGAAGCTTTCTTT,CASSISGTEAFF
-,TRBV20-1,TRBJ2-1,TRBD2,TGCAGTGCTAGAGCGGCGCGGGGGAGCTACAATGAGCAGTTCTTC,CSARAARGSYNEQFF
few,TRBV7-3,TRBJ1-1,-,TGTGCCAGCAGCTTAACGGGGGGCAGCTCGAACACTGAAGCTTTCTTT,CASSLTGGSSNTEAFF
-,TRBV4-3,TRBJ2-5,TRBD2,TGCGCCAGCAGCCAAGAGCCACTAGCGGCCGAGACCCAGTACTTC,CASSQEPLAAETQYF
-,TRBV20-1,TRBJ2-3,-,TGCAGTGCCCAGCCGTGGCAAGGAGATACGCAGTATTTT,CSAQPWQGDTQYF
few,TRBV5-6,TRBJ1-2,TRBD1,TGTGCCAGCAGCGCATCAGGGGGCCCACCCAACCATGGCTACACCTTC,CASSASGGPPNHGYTF
-,TRBV6-1,TRBJ2-3,TRBD1,TGTGCCAGCCTCCGGGACAGGGGGACAGATACGCAGTATTTT,CASLRDRGTDTQYF
-,TRBV6-6,TRBJ2-5,-,TGTGCCAGCAGTTACGGGATAGCAGACTCGGAGACCCAGTACTTC,CASSYGIADSETQYF
few,TRBV2,TRBJ2-7,-,TGTGCCAGCTCCGGGTGGCGGGACGGTACCTACGAGCAGTACTTC,CASSGWRDGTYEQYF
few,TRBV7-8,TRBJ2-3,TRBD2,TGTGCCAGCAGCTTAGTTAGCGGGGGGATCCTTCTCTTTACAGATACGCAGTATTTT,CASSLVSGGILLFTDTQYF
-,TRBV6-5,TRBJ2-7,-,TGTGCCAGCAGTTACGGCGAAAGTGCCTACGAGCAGTACTTC,CASSYGESAYEQYF
few,TRBV11-3,TRBJ2-3,-,TGTGCCAGCACCCGGGGTAGCGGTGCTAGCACAGATACGCAGTATTTT,CASTRGSGASTDTQYF
-,TRBV5-1,TRBJ2-7,TRBD1,TGCGCCAGCAGCGTAATGACAGGGGGCAGCTCCTACGAGCAGTACTTC,CASSVMTGGSSYEQYF
-,TRBV12-3/TRBV12-4,TRBJ2-2,TRBD1,TGTGCCAGCAGTTCCGACAGGGGGCATTACACCGGGGAGCTGTTTTTT,CASSSDRGHYTGELFF
-,TRBV9,TRBJ2-3,-,TGTGCCAGCACCCAAAGGGGGGACTTGGCCACAGATACGCAGTATTTT,CASTQRGDLATDTQYF
few,TRBV12-3/TRBV12-4,TRBJ1-4,-,TGTGCCAGCAGGGCAACTAATGAAAAACTGTTTTTT,CASRATNEKLFF
few,TRBV10-3,TRBJ2-7,-,TGTGCCATCAGTTCAGGGTACGAGCAGTACTTC,CAISSGYEQYF
-,TRBV5-1,TRBJ2-7,-,TGCGCCAGCAGCTTGGTCGGGGGAGCCTACGAGCAGTACTTC,CASSLVGGAYEQYF
-,TRBV4-2,TRBJ2-2,-,TGTGCCAGCAGCCAAGGCAGGGTGGGGACGGGTCACGGGGAGCTGTTTTTT,CASSQGRVGTGHGELFF
many,TRBV5-1,TRBJ2-7,-,TGCGCCAGCAGCTTGGCCGGGGCCCCCTACGAGCAGTACTTC,CASSLAGAPYEQYF
-,TRBV5-1,TRBJ2-6,-,TGCGCCACAAGGAGGGACTCTGGGGCCAACGTCCTGACTTTC,CATRRDSGANVLTF
-,TRBV9,TRBJ2-3,-,TGTGCCAGCAGCGTACGCCTAGTCACAGATACGCAGTATTTT,CASSVRLVTDTQYF
-,TRBV29-1,TRBJ2-7,TRBD1,TGCAGCGTTGAAGATTTTGTAGGGACAGGGTCCCCTTACGAGCAGTACTTC,CSVEDFVGTGSPYEQYF
many,TRBV5-1,TRBJ2-3,-,TGCGCCAGCAGGGAGAGCACAGATACGCAGTATTTT,CASRESTDTQYF
-,TRBV4-3,TRBJ2-6,-,TGCGCCAGCAGCCAAGCGGTTGGTGGGGCCAACGTCCTGACTTTC,CASSQAVGGANVLTF
-,TRBV24-1,TRBJ2-7,TRBD1,TGTGCCACCAGTGAATTTCCGGGACAGGGGCCCTCCTACGAGCAGTACTTC,CATSEFPGQGPSYEQYF
-,TRBV11-3,TRBJ2-1,TRBD2,TGTGCCAGCAGCTTAGAAGCGGGAACTGAGCAGTTCTTC,CASSLEAGTEQFF
few,TRBV20-1,TRBJ1-5,-,TGCAGTGCCCGACCCGGAGGTATGAGCAATCAGCCCCAGCATTTT,CSARPGGMSNQPQHF
few,TRBV21-1,TRBJ2-7,-,TGTGCCAGCAGCCGCAGACATTCAGGGATTTCCTACGAGCAGTACTTC,CASSRRHSGISYEQYF
-,TRBV5-1,TRBJ2-3,TRBD2,TGCGCCAGCAGCTTGACTAGCGGCACAGATACGCAGTATTTT,CASSLTSGTDTQYF
few,TRBV12-3/TRBV12-4,TRBJ1-1,-,TGTGCCAGCAGCTACTCCGGGACACCACAGGAGGCTTTCTTT,CASSYSGTPQEAFF
-,TRBV11-2,TRBJ1-3,-,TGTGCCAGCAGCCCCCAGACATTCTCTGGAAACACCATATATTTT,CASSPQTFSGNTIYF
few,TRBV20-1,TRBJ2-3,TRBD2,TGCAGTGCTAGAGATCCCCGGGCGGGGGGTCGCACAGATACGCAGTATTTT,CSARDPRAGGRTDTQYF
-,TRBV20-1,TRBJ2-7,TRBD2,TGCAGTGCTAGCTGGGCGGGAGCCACCTACGAGCAGTACTTC,CSASWAGATYEQYF
-,TRBV5-6,TRBJ2-1,TRBD2,TGTGCCAGCACCACACTAGCGGGAGCATTGGAGCAGTTCTTC,CASTTLAGALEQFF
few,TRBV5-1,TRBJ1-2,-,TGCGCCAGCAGCTATCCAGGTTACAACTATGGCTACACCTTC,CASSYPGYNYGYTF
-,TRBV3-1,TRBJ2-5,-,TGTGCCAGCAGCCAAGAAGTAGGGGGCGGGAAGACCCAGTACTTC,CASSQEVGGGKTQYF
-,TRBV15,TRBJ2-3,-,TGTGCCACCAGCAGCCGGGATATCACAGATACGCAGTATTTT,CATSSRDITDTQYF
-,TRBV6-2/TRBV6-3,TRBJ1-5,TRBD1,TGTGCCAGCAGTTACTCTGCAGGACAGGTCTCCCTGAGGCCCCAGCATTTT,CASSYSAGQVSLRPQHF
many,TRBV5-4,TRBJ2-3,-,TGTGCCAGCAGCTTGGTATCACCAGGCACAGATACGCAGTATTTT,CASSLVSPGTDTQYF
-,TRBV5-5,TRBJ2-3,-,TGTGCCAGCAGCCTAATAGTTAGCACAGATACGCAGTATTTT,CASSLIVSTDTQYF
-,TRBV7-9,TRBJ1-1,-,TGTGCCAGCAGCTTAGGCTCTGTTGGGGACACTGAAGCTTTCTTT,CASSLGSVGDTEAFF